In its sample, the clone carrying this T cell receptor (beta chain) was seen a few times. Its antigen is as yet unknown. There are 13 residues in the CDR3. V lost 0 bases, J lost 5 bases, and 6 bases lay in between. Germline V CDR1 and CDR2: SGHVS, FNYEAQ. These data belong to a study of T cell repertoires in cytomegalovirus infection. Study-level background: Both recently identified HLA-C-restricted and well-studied HLA-B-restricted CMV epitopes were used in the study. Study results and caveats: There were HLA-C-restricted CMV-specific TCR beta clonotypes dominating the ex vivo response. The cumulative frequency of public TCR beta families identified carriers of CMV plus the relevant HLA.

TCRdb independently ran MiXCR on the reads; one entry per CDR3 protein. The sample comprises hundreds of thousands of distinct CDR3 sequences, around 32% of which are singletons, and roughly 20% rests with the top ten. Material: cultured PBMCs, obtained from culture after CMV antigen stimulation. The TCR originated in a human donor in good health (CMV status not recorded). Some clones in this sample may be carry-over from other donors' samples. The chain carries TRBV7-6 and TRBJ2-3; D remains ambiguous. CDR3 region: CASSLANLDTQYF. The CDR3 coding sequence is TGTGCCAGCAGCTTAGCGAACCTAGATACGCAGTATTTT. The whole variable domain, remainder taken from reference TRBV7-6 and TRBJ2-3, is GAGVSQSPRYKVTKRGQDVALRCDPISGHVSLYWYRQALGQGPEFLTYFNYEAQQDKSGLPNDRFSAERPEGSISTLTIQRTEQRDSAMYRCASSLANLDTQYFGPGTRLTVL.